These T cell receptor beta chains were read from a single sample in a study of regulatory T cells in long-lasting Graves disease. In TCRdb, the multiplex PCR reads were re-called with MiXCR into one record per CDR3 protein. The sample includes 200,000 to 250,000 distinct CDR3 sequences, around 20% seen only once; the top ten take roughly a fifth. Here the sequenced sample was peripheral blood mononuclear cells (PBMCs), taken at new diagnosis, from a patient treated with antithyroid drugs. These receptors were obtained from a female donor with Graves disease. CDR3s include the opening cysteine and the closing phenylalanine or tryptophan. Each record gives: J gene, V gene, CDR3 protein.

TRBJ2-2,TRBV9,CASSGVSTGELFF
TRBJ1-6,TRBV19,CASSILAANSPLHF
TRBJ2-3,TRBV4-3,CASSQGPGGPTDTQYF
TRBJ2-5,TRBV29-1,CSGRPTGVHPQETQYF
TRBJ1-6,TRBV27,CASRGQTGGYSPLHF
TRBJ2-7,TRBV6-1,CASSRDSGSPYEQYF
TRBJ2-3,TRBV18,CASSQPPDTQYF
TRBJ2-2,TRBV10-3,CAISERGPNTGELFF
TRBJ2-7,TRBV7-2,CASSLASGRGSNYEQYF
TRBJ2-1,TRBV7-8,CASSSRSSGYNEQFF
TRBJ1-1,TRBV7-9,CASSWRGDPAF
TRBJ1-1,TRBV7-9,CASSLRTLMNTEAFF
TRBJ2-1,TRBV18,CASSHSGTGMGLEQFF
TRBJ2-7,TRBV20-1,CSATDSGRAGYEQYF
TRBJ1-1,TRBV10-3,CAIWTGGTTEAFF
TRBJ2-4,TRBV6-2/TRBV6-3,CASSSPYRVAKNIQYF
TRBJ1-3,TRBV28,CASQEGTSGNTIYF
TRBJ1-2,TRBV12-3/TRBV12-4,CASRGTGVNYGYTF
TRBJ2-5,TRBV4-3,CASSHGTGSGETQYF
TRBJ2-1,TRBV5-4,CASSGGALAEQFF
TRBJ2-1,TRBV7-8,CASSLVGGINEQFF
TRBJ1-4,TRBV3-1,CASSQEGGFNEKLFF